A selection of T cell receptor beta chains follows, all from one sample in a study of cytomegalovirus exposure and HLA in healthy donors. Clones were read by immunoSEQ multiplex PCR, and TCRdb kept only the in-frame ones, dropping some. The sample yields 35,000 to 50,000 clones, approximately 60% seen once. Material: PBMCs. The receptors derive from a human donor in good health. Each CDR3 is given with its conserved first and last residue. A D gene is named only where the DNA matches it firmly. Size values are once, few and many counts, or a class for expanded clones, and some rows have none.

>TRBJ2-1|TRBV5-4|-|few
CASSLAGDGWNEQFF
TGTGCCAGCAGCTTGGCAGGGGACGGGTGGAATGAGCAGTTCTTC
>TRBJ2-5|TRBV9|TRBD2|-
CASSVGRAGAQETQYF
TGTGCCAGCAGCGTAGGTAGAGCGGGGGCTCAAGAGACCCAGTACTTC
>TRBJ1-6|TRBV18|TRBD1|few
CASSPRIMGQGSSPLHF
TGTGCCAGCTCACCACGAATTATGGGACAGGGGAGTTCACCCCTCCACTTT
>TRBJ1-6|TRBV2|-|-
CASNSQANSPLHF
TGTGCCAGCAATTCCCAGGCTAATTCACCCCTCCACTTT
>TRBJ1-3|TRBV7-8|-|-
CASSRSGNTIYF
TGTGCCAGCAGCCGCTCTGGAAACACCATATATTTT
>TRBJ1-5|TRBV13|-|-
CASSLGANQPQHF
TGTGCCAGCAGCTTAGGCGCGAATCAGCCCCAGCATTTT
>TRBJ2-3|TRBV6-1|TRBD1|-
CASRLDRAGGGTQYF
TGTGCCAGCAGGCTGGACAGGGCCGGTGGAGGTACGCAGTATTTT
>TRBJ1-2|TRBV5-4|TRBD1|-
CASSTRTGQYGYTF
TGTGCCAGCAGCACCAGGACAGGCCAATATGGCTACACCTTC
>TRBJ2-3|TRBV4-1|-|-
CASRGGDPDTQYF
TGCGCCAGCAGAGGCGGGGACCCAGATACGCAGTATTTT
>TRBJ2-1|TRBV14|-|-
CASSLRDSYNEQFF
TGTGCCAGCAGCCTCAGGGACTCCTACAATGAGCAGTTCTTC
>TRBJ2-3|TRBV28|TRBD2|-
CASRTSGPTDTQYF
TGTGCCAGCAGAACTAGCGGCCCCACAGATACGCAGTATTTT
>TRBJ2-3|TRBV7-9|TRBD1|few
CASSSDRTGDTQYF
TGTGCCAGCAGCTCGGACAGGACCGGAGATACGCAGTATTTT
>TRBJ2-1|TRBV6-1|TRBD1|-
CASRRDSYNEQFF
TGTGCCAGCAGAAGGGACAGCTACAATGAGCAGTTCTTC